This is a list of T cell receptor beta chains from one sample in a study of CD8 T cells in ankylosing spondylitis. TCRdb processed the 5' RACE reads anew with MiXCR; each CDR3 protein has one entry. In the table there are 200,000 or so distinct CDR3 sequences, roughly 18% of which are singletons. The sequencing sample was made of blood, either unsorted or a sorted T cell fraction (not recorded which). The source of these receptors is a male donor under 30 with ankylosing spondylitis or in good health (not recorded which). Both conserved end residues are part of each CDR3. The D gene is left open where the match is weak. Clone size is not always given. Where it is, it says once, few, many or a class for expanded clones.

abundance: many; j_gene: TRBJ2-2; d_gene: -; v_gene: TRBV11-1; CDR3nt: TGTGCCAGCAGCTTAGCGCGGACCGGGGAGCTGTTTTTT; CDR3aa: CASSLARTGELFF
abundance: many; j_gene: TRBJ2-3; d_gene: TRBD2; v_gene: TRBV2; CDR3nt: TGTGCCAGCAGTGAGGGTAGCGGGAGAGGAGATACGCAGTATTTT; CDR3aa: CASSEGSGRGDTQYF
abundance: few; j_gene: TRBJ2-1; d_gene: -; v_gene: TRBV29-1; CDR3nt: TGCAGCGTTGATGTAGGGATTGAGCAGTTCTTC; CDR3aa: CSVDVGIEQFF
abundance: many; j_gene: TRBJ2-5; d_gene: -; v_gene: TRBV18; CDR3nt: TGTGCCAGCTCACCACGGACGAGGCAAGAGACCCAGTACTTC; CDR3aa: CASSPRTRQETQYF
abundance: -; j_gene: TRBJ2-6; d_gene: -; v_gene: TRBV6-6; CDR3nt: TGTGCCAGCCTTTGGGCTGGGGCCAACGTCCTGACTTTC; CDR3aa: CASLWAGANVLTF
abundance: many; j_gene: TRBJ2-3; d_gene: TRBD2; v_gene: TRBV7-3; CDR3nt: TGTGCCAGCAGCCCCGGGGGGACTAGCGGAGATACGCAGTATTTT; CDR3aa: CASSPGGTSGDTQYF
abundance: many; j_gene: TRBJ1-5; d_gene: -; v_gene: TRBV20-1; CDR3nt: TGCAGTGCTAGAGTGGTGGCAGATCAGCCCCAGCATTTT; CDR3aa: CSARVVADQPQHF
abundance: many; j_gene: TRBJ2-1; d_gene: -; v_gene: TRBV12-3/TRBV12-4; CDR3nt: TGTGCCAGCAGTCCAGACGTAGGTGTGGAGCAGTTCTTC; CDR3aa: CASSPDVGVEQFF
abundance: few; j_gene: TRBJ2-5; d_gene: TRBD1; v_gene: TRBV4-3; CDR3nt: TGCGCCAGCAGCCAAGACCAGGGGGCCCGGGAGACCCAGTACTTC; CDR3aa: CASSQDQGARETQYF
abundance: many; j_gene: TRBJ1-4; d_gene: -; v_gene: TRBV5-1; CDR3nt: TGCGCCAGCAGCTTAACAGGCGGCTTGAATGAAAAACTGTTTTTT; CDR3aa: CASSLTGGLNEKLFF
abundance: -; j_gene: TRBJ1-5; d_gene: -; v_gene: TRBV10-3; CDR3nt: TGTGCCATCAGTGAGTCGATATTTGAGCCCCAGCATTTT; CDR3aa: CAISESIFEPQHF
abundance: -; j_gene: TRBJ2-6; d_gene: TRBD1; v_gene: TRBV19; CDR3nt: TGTGCCACTCGGACAGGGTTTACTGGGGCCAACGTCCTGACTTTC; CDR3aa: CATRTGFTGANVLTF
abundance: -; j_gene: TRBJ2-1; d_gene: -; v_gene: TRBV29-1; CDR3nt: TGCAGCGTTGTCCGTTCCTACAATGAGCAGTTCTTC; CDR3aa: CSVVRSYNEQFF
abundance: many; j_gene: TRBJ2-7; d_gene: -; v_gene: TRBV9; CDR3nt: TGTGCCAGCAGCAGAAACCCTGACTACGAGCAGTACTTC; CDR3aa: CASSRNPDYEQYF